The present TCR beta chain was sequenced within a study of blood T cell repertoires in COVID-19. Trimming pared 3 bases from V and 4 bases from J, leaving 15 bases between. There are 15 residues in the CDR3. The germline V gene encodes CDR1 MDHEN and CDR2 SYDVKM. Produced via immunoSEQ multiplex PCR; TCRdb's table is partial and in-frame only. Here the sample spans roughly 300,000 clones, approximately 84% being singletons. The sequencing sample was made of peripheral blood. The rearrangement uses TRBV28 and TRBJ2-5; tentative D call: TRBD2 (5 bases). The TCR comes from a human donor with COVID-19, enrolled during active disease. The donor label of this sample is uncertain. CDR3 region: CASSFRTGLGETQYF. CDR3 sequence (DNA): TGTGCCAGCAGTTTCAGGACTGGGCTAGGAGAGACCCAGTACTTC. The whole variable domain, filled in from reference TRBV28 and TRBJ2-5, reads DVKVTQSSRYLVKRTGEKVFLECVQDMDHENMFWYRQDPGLGLRLIYFSYDVKMKEKGDIPEGYSVSREKKERFSLILESASTNQTSMYLCASSFRTGLGETQYFGPGTRLLVL.